The 29 T cell receptor beta chains listed next were all sequenced from one sample in a study of blood T cells in healthy people across ages. PCR was performed a second time for about 7 to 11 cycles using a sample-barcoded 5' primer and a J-beta primer mix. In TCRdb, the 5' RACE reads were re-called with MiXCR into one record per CDR3 protein. The sample carries some 1.4 million distinct CDR3 sequences, 42% recorded once. The specimen sequenced was blood. The source of these receptors is a woman under 30 in good health.

This chain uses TRBV4-1 with TRBJ2-7; 9 bases are a match to TRBD2. After removal of 0 bases from V and 0 bases from J, the junction contained 9 bases not matched to a gene. This CDR3 region has 18 residues. Germline assignment: CDR1 MGHRA and CDR2 YSYEKL. CDR3 nucleotides: TGCGCCAGCAGCCAAGACCTCCGGCGGGGGGGCCTCTCCTACGAGCAGTACTTC. Its translation: CASSQDLRRGGLSYEQYF.

The V and J genes are TRBV7-9 and TRBJ1-2; D remains unclear. The CDR3 is made up of 16 amino acids. From germline, CDR1 is SEHNR and CDR2 FQNEAQ (reference sequence). V was trimmed by 5 bases and J by 4 bases, leaving 20 bases between them. The CDR3 DNA reads as TGTGCCAGCAGCCAGACTGGGAGCCTACGATTCTATGGCTACACCTTC. This encodes CASSQTGSLRFYGYTF.

The V and J genes are TRBV7-8 and TRBJ2-4; 9 nucleotides align to TRBD2. Germline trimming cut 4 bases from V and 13 bases from J; bases unmatched to any gene: 17. The CDR3 has 16 residues. Per germline, CDR1 SGHVS and CDR2 FQNEAQ. The DNA for the CDR3 is TGTGCCAGCAGCTCGCGCCTAGCGGGAATCAACAATGAGCAGTACTTC. Amino acid sequence: CASSSRLAGINNEQYF.

The chain uses TRBV5-4 and TRBJ2-1; D remains unclear. CDR1 and CDR2 from the germline V gene are SGHNT and YYREEE (reference sequence). The CDR3 totals 19 residues. V shed 2 bases and J shed 1 base, with 22 bases lying between them. In nucleotides, the CDR3 is TGTGCCAGCAGCTTCCAGACATCTGTGGGGTTCTGGTCCTACAATGAGCAGTTCTTC. It encodes CASSFQTSVGFWSYNEQFF. Using reference TRBV5-4 and TRBJ2-1 for the parts outside the CDR3, the full variable domain is ETGVTQSPTHLIKTRGQQVTLRCSSQSGHNTVSWYQQALGQGPQFIFQYYREEENGRGNFPPRFSGLQFPNYSSELNVNALELDDSALYLCASSFQTSVGFWSYNEQFFGPGTRLTVL.

The J gene is TRBJ2-5, the V gene TRBV20-1; TRBD1 might be the D (5 bases). The CDR3 runs 13 residues. Germline CDR1 DFQATT, CDR2 SNEGSKA (reference sequence). The V gene lost 7 bases and the J gene lost 0 bases, with 12 bases spanning the gap. In DNA, the CDR3 is TGCAGTGGAGAGGACATCTACCAAGAGACCCAGTACTTC. Protein sequence: CSGEDIYQETQYF.

This clonotype was seen once. This chain uses TRBV20-1 with TRBJ1-2; D gene uncertain. This CDR3 comprises 12 residues. Germline V gene lookup returns CDR1 DFQATT and CDR2 SNEGSKA (reference sequence). V was pared by 3 bases and J by 6 bases, with 11 bases between. CDR3 loop: CSARLGMDGYTF. The CDR3, as DNA: TGCAGTGCTAGGTTAGGCATGGATGGCTACACCTTC.

This clonotype was detected only once. This sequence joins TRBV12-3 or TRBV12-4 and TRBJ2-1; TRBD1 aligns across 9 bases. The CDR3 has 15 residues. V was pared by 2 bases and J by 6 bases, with 5 bases of the junction left unmatched. The CDR3 is CASSLQDRGSNEQFF. The CDR3 region has the DNA TGTGCCAGCAGTTTACAGGACAGGGGAAGCAATGAGCAGTTCTTC.

In its sample, this clonotype was seen a few times. V gene TRBV10-3 combines with J gene TRBJ2-7; weak D call: TRBD1 (5 bases). The V and J ends lost 1 base and 5 bases respectively, with 15 bases between them. This CDR3 comprises 15 residues. CDR1 and CDR2 (germline): ENHRY, SYGVKD. This CDR3 is CAISEYQGRKDEQYF. The CDR3 DNA reads TGTGCCATCAGTGAGTACCAGGGTCGCAAGGACGAGCAGTACTTC.

The gene calls are TRBV19 and TRBJ1-1; TRBD1 agrees at 12 bases. Germline V gives CDR1 LNHDA, CDR2 SQIVND (reference sequence). Germline trimming cut 8 bases from V and 9 bases from J; bases unmatched to any gene: 10. The CDR3 has 14 amino acids. For the CDR3, the DNA is TGTGCCAGTGGGGACAGGGGGCGCGGTTGGAAAGCTTTCTTT. The encoded protein is CASGDRGRGWKAFF.

This clonotype was seen only a few times. The rearrangement links TRBV29-1 to TRBJ1-4; 7 bases are a match to TRBD1. This CDR3 comprises 15 residues. Germline values: CDR1 SQVTM, CDR2 ANQGSEA. The V and J ends lost 4 bases and 7 bases, in that order; junction bases with no gene match: 12. Here the CDR3 reads CSVASGTAPFEKLFF. The DNA of the CDR3 is TGCAGCGTTGCTAGTGGGACAGCCCCGTTTGAAAAACTGTTTTTT.

This clonotype was counted only a few times. The rearrangement joins TRBV24-1 to TRBJ1-1, with TRBD1 identical over 9 bases. The CDR3 length is 17 residues. Looked up from germline, CDR1 is KGHDR and CDR2 is SFDVKD. With 9 bases clipped from V and 0 bases from J, the junction kept 13 bases outside the gene matches. The CDR3 coding sequence is TGTGCCACCTATCTCGACAGGGGGGGGCTCCTGAACACTGAAGCTTTCTTT. It is translated as CATYLDRGGLLNTEAFF.

There are a few counts of this clonotype. V gene TRBV20-1 combines with J gene TRBJ2-1; tentatively, D is TRBD1 or TRBD2 (5 bases each). V lost 0 bases, J lost 0 bases, and 9 bases lay in between. Per germline, CDR1 DFQATT and CDR2 SNEGSKA (reference sequence). The CDR3 is 15 amino acids. The CDR3, as DNA: TGCAGTGCTAGAGACCCAGGGAGCTCCTACAATGAGCAGTTCTTC. Its translation: CSARDPGSSYNEQFF.

Worth noting for this clonotype: A much larger clone is a single base away; this may be a read error. The CDR3: CALGSSSSYNEQYF. As DNA, the CDR3 is TGTGCCCTTGGGAGCTCGAGCTCCTACAATGAGCAGTACTTC. The rearrangement joins TRBV10-3 to TRBJ2-1; possibly TRBD2 for D (5 bases). The assigned J gene may be wrong: the sequence end matches TRBJ2-7 better. This CDR3 has 14 residues. Germline assignment: CDR1 ENHRY and CDR2 SYGVKD.

This chain uses TRBV24-1 with TRBJ2-7, with TRBD2 matching 8 bases. This CDR3 contains 19 residues. Per the germline V gene, CDR1 is KGHDR and CDR2 is SFDVKD. V lost 4 bases to trimming and J lost 7 bases; unmatched junction nucleotides: 23. The CDR3 protein is CATSDPKAGVAGTYNEQYF. The DNA for the CDR3 is TGTGCCACCAGTGACCCTAAAGCGGGAGTCGCGGGGACCTACAATGAGCAGTACTTC.

This clonotype occurred a few times. The chain carries TRBV7-2 and TRBJ2-1; 12 positions match TRBD2. V lost 5 bases to trimming and J lost 0 bases; unmatched junction nucleotides: 11. Looked up from germline, CDR1 is SGHTA and CDR2 is FQGNSA. The CDR3 loop spans 19 amino acids. The CDR3 bases are TGTGCCAGCAGCCCGTTGACTAGCGGGAGATCGAGCTCCTACAATGAGCAGTTCTTC. Encoded protein: CASSPLTSGRSSSYNEQFF.

This clonotype was recorded a few times. This rearrangement joins TRBV20-1 to TRBJ2-1; the D gene could be TRBD1 or TRBD2 (5 bases each). The CDR3 is 19 residues long. Trimming took 1 base from V and 2 from J, leaving 24 bases between them. Germline V gives CDR1 DFQATT, CDR2 SNEGSKA (reference sequence). The CDR3, as DNA: TGCAGTGCTAGAGTTCGCCTGGGGGATTCCTCTTATACCTACAATGAGCAGTTCTTC. It yields the protein CSARVRLGDSSYTYNEQFF.

The chain has TRBV29-1 and TRBJ1-5; 8 nucleotides line up with TRBD1. V lost 7 bases and J lost 0; bases outside the gene matches: 8. CDR1 SQVTM and CDR2 ANQGSEA come from the germline V gene. The CDR3 sequence is 15 residues long. CDR3 in amino acids: CSAGQGAGSNQPQHF. In DNA, the CDR3 is TGCAGCGCTGGCCAGGGGGCCGGTAGCAATCAGCCCCAGCATTTT. Variable domain in full (rest from reference TRBV29-1 and TRBJ1-5): SAVISQKPSRDICQRGTSLTIQCQVDSQVTMMFWYRQQPGQSLTLIATANQGSEATYESGFVIDKFPISRPNLTFSTLTVSNMSPEDSSIYLCSAGQGAGSNQPQHFGDGTRLSIL.

There are a few counts of this clonotype. The V gene is TRBV6-2 or TRBV6-3, the J gene TRBJ2-5; unclear D gene. Germline V gene lookup returns CDR1 MNHEY and CDR2 SVGEGT. V was shortened by 8 bases and J by 1 base, with 8 bases between the two germline ends. This CDR3 is 12 amino acids long. The CDR3 protein is CASRRPQETQYF. DNA for the CDR3: TGTGCCAGCCGGCGCCCCCAAGAGACCCAGTACTTC.

This clonotype was counted a single time. The J gene is TRBJ2-5, the V gene TRBV29-1, with unresolved D. Between the trimmed V and J ends, which lost 5 bases and 10 bases, there was a span of 14 bases. The V gene's germline CDR1 is SQVTM and CDR2 ANQGSEA. The CDR3 has 11 amino acids. The CDR3 nucleotides read TGCAGCGTTCACACCCAGGTGGTCCAGTACTTC. Protein sequence: CSVHTQVVQYF.

The chain uses TRBV20-1 and TRBJ2-1, with D hard to call. V was shortened by 1 base and J by 2 bases, with 12 bases between the two germline ends. Germline values: CDR1 DFQATT, CDR2 SNEGSKA (reference sequence). This CDR3 has 15 residues. CDR3: CSARGPYSTYNEQFF. CDR3 bases: TGCAGTGCTAGAGGCCCGTATTCCACCTACAATGAGCAGTTCTTC.

The rearrangement joins TRBV9 to TRBJ2-3; 10 bases map to TRBD2. Trimming at V came to 2 bases and at J to 7 bases, leaving 10 bases not matched to a gene. Germline CDR1 reads SGDLS; CDR2 reads YYNGEE. The CDR3 has 16 residues. For the CDR3, the DNA is TGTGCCAGCAGCGTCAGCGGACTAGCGGACCAAAATACGCAGTATTTT. It specifies CASSVSGLADQNTQYF.

The sample holds a few counts of this clonotype. The chain joins TRBV20-1 to TRBJ1-2; D unclear. Trimming removed 6 bases from V and 5 bases from J, with 16 bases in between. Germline CDR1 reads DFQATT; CDR2 reads SNEGSKA (reference sequence). The CDR3 totals 13 residues. The CDR3 region is CSAEPGGGYGYTF. DNA for the CDR3: TGCAGTGCGGAACCGGGAGGAGGGTATGGCTACACCTTC.

This clonotype has just a few counts. The V and J genes are TRBV2 and TRBJ2-3; D gene uncertain. The CDR3 covers 10 residues. Trimming cost V 8 bases and J 11 bases, with 11 bases left between them. Germline V gene sequence: CDR1 SNHLY, CDR2 FYNNEI. The CDR3 DNA reads TGTGCCAGCCCAACATCAGGGCAGTATTTT. Residues: CASPTSGQYF.

The V gene is TRBV29-1, the J gene TRBJ2-3; perhaps TRBD2 as D (5 bases). CDR3 size: 13 residues. V dropped 6 bases and J dropped 0 bases, with 10 bases sitting between them. In germline, CDR1 is SQVTM, CDR2 ANQGSEA. CDR3 sequence: CSVGPGSTDTQYF. The DNA of the CDR3 is TGCAGCGTGGGCCCGGGGAGCACAGATACGCAGTATTTT.

There are a few counts of this clonotype. The rearrangement joins TRBV9 to TRBJ2-5; D unresolved. Trimming left V 3 bases short and J 5 bases short, with 17 bases between. Germline CDR1 SGDLS, CDR2 YYNGEE. This CDR3 has 15 amino acids. The CDR3 protein is CASSAVGGGGETQYF. In DNA, the CDR3 is TGTGCCAGCAGCGCAGTTGGTGGCGGTGGGGAGACCCAGTACTTC.

This clonotype has ten or more counts. Relative to the germline gene, one junction end is altered; a read error may explain this. CDR3 loop: CASSFVGNEQFF. The CDR3 DNA reads TGTGCCAGCAGCTTCGTCGGCAATGAGCAGTTCTTC. This chain links TRBV5-1 with TRBJ2-1, with D hard to call. Germline lookup yields CDR1 SGHRS and CDR2 YFSETQ. The CDR3 covers 12 residues. The full variable domain, rest sourced from reference TRBV5-1 and TRBJ2-1, is KAGVTQTPRYLIKTRGQQVTLSCSPISGHRSVSWYQQTPGQGLQFLFEYFSETQRNKGNFPGRFSGRQFSNSRSEMNVSTLELGDSALYLCASSFVGNEQFFGPGTRLTVL.

The J gene is TRBJ2-4, the V gene TRBV9; D ambiguous. V lost 3 bases, J lost 3 bases, and 7 bases lay in between. CDR1 is SGDLS and CDR2 is YYNGEE in the germline V gene. The CDR3 totals 13 residues. Written as DNA, the CDR3 is TGTGCCAGCAGCGATGAAAACAAAAACATTCAGTACTTC. This gives the protein CASSDENKNIQYF.

In nucleotides, the CDR3 is TGTGCCAGCAGTTTATTCAAGGGGGCGCATAATGAGCAGTACTTC. Translated: CASSLFKGAHNEQYF. This sequence joins TRBV28 and TRBJ2-7; 7 bases fit TRBD1. The trim removed 1 base at V and 7 bases at J, leaving 10 bases unmatched. Germline CDR1 is MDHEN and CDR2 is SYDVKM. There are 15 residues in the CDR3.

The chain is built from TRBV11-1 and TRBJ2-5; no definite D call. Germline CDR1 is SGHAT and CDR2 is FQDESV (reference sequence). Trimming took 3 bases from V and 2 from J, leaving 13 bases between them. The CDR3 extends over 15 amino acids. The CDR3 DNA is TGTGCCAGCAGCTTCCCGTCCGTCCTACAAGAGACCCAGTACTTC. This translates into CASSFPSVLQETQYF.